This TCR beta chain was sequenced in a study of shared clonotypes between healthy human individuals. Data came from immunoSEQ multiplex PCR; TCRdb stores just in-frame clones and leaves some out. This sample has approximately 2,300,000 clones, with around 93% found just once. This CDR3 contains 10 residues. Trimming cost V 1 base and J 12 bases, with 9 bases left between them. The germline V gene encodes CDR1 DFQATT and CDR2 SNEGSKA (reference sequence). The clonotype comes from a man aged 18 to 35 in good health. Some clones in this sample may be carry-over from other donors' samples. The specimen was naive CD4+ T cells from PBMCs. Sample subset: CD45RA+ positively selected. The V and J genes are TRBV20-1 and TRBJ1-1; D ambiguous. CDR3 protein: CSARAPHPFF. In nucleotides, the CDR3 is TGCAGTGCTAGAGCACCCCACCCTTTCTTT.